These 9 T cell receptor beta chains were sequenced from one sample in a study of blood T cell repertoires in COVID-19 (TCRdb year 2020). The library was made by the immunoSEQ multiplex PCR assay. TCRdb took this table from immuneACCESS and kept in-frame rearrangements with V and J called. Such tables lack part of the clones; where checked against another copy, unresolved V genes explain under half of the gap, and the rest is unexplained. The table for this sample lists 250,000 to 300,000 clones; about nine tenths of them were counted only once. The ten largest clones represent 6.9% of the sample. Sequenced sample: peripheral blood. The receptors derive from a woman in her thirties who had recovered from COVID-19.

V and J are TRBV19 and TRBJ1-1, with TRBD1 matching 8 bases. CDR1 and CDR2 from the germline V gene are LNHDA and SQIVND (reference sequence). V was clipped by 6 bases and J by 5 bases; unmatched bases: 11. CDR3 size: 15 residues. For the CDR3, the DNA is TGTGCCAGTAGGGACAGGGTGGGAAGGGGGACTGAAGCTTTCTTT. Translating gives CASRDRVGRGTEAFF.

The chain is built from TRBV2 and TRBJ1-2; D not resolved. This CDR3 is 12 amino acids long. Trimming removed 3 bases from V and 2 bases from J, with 4 bases in between. Looked up from germline, CDR1 is SNHLY and CDR2 is FYNNEI. For the CDR3, the DNA is TGTGCCAGCAGTGACTACAACTATGGCTACACCTTC. This codes for CASSDYNYGYTF.

The genes are TRBV11-2 and TRBJ1-3; possibly TRBD1 for D (6 bases). This CDR3 contains 16 residues. CDR1 is SGHAT and CDR2 is FQNNGV in the germline V gene. Trimming removed 2 bases at V and 4 bases at J, with 15 bases between. CDR3: CASSLIPGVYGNTIYF. The CDR3 DNA reads as TGTGCCAGCAGCTTAATCCCAGGGGTATACGGAAACACCATATATTTT. Based on the CDR3 plus reference TRBV11-2 and TRBJ1-3, the full variable domain is EAGVAQSPRYKIIEKRQSVAFWCNPISGHATLYWYQQILGQGPKLLIQFQNNGVVDDSQLPKDRFSAERLKGVDSTLKIQPAKLEDSAVYLCASSLIPGVYGNTIYFGEGSWLTVV.

J is TRBJ2-7 and V is TRBV3-1 (or the pseudogene TRBV3-2); no clear D gene. CDR3 length: 15 amino acids. Germline CDR1 LGHDT, CDR2 YNNKEL (reference sequence). The V end was cut by 4 bases, the J end by 6 bases, with 19 bases between. The CDR3 sequence: CASSLFGSGPLEQYF. The CDR3 nucleotides read TGTGCCAGCAGCCTTTTCGGGTCCGGTCCCCTCGAGCAGTACTTC.

The rearrangement joins TRBV19 to TRBJ1-1; D gene uncertain. This CDR3 region has 14 residues. The V and J ends lost 4 bases and 4 bases respectively, with 13 bases between them. Germline V CDR1 and CDR2: LNHDA, SQIVND (reference sequence). The CDR3 loop is CASSNGLGGTEAFF. DNA for the CDR3: TGTGCCAGTAGTAACGGACTGGGCGGCACTGAAGCTTTCTTT.

The chain links TRBV5-1 to TRBJ2-7; D not resolved. Germline V gene sequence: CDR1 SGHRS, CDR2 YFSETQ. The CDR3 is 16 amino acids. Trimming left V 2 bases short and J 0 bases short, with 15 bases between. The CDR3 coding sequence is TGCGCCAGCAGCTTTGAAGCAGGCTTATCCTCCTACGAGCAGTACTTC. This encodes CASSFEAGLSSYEQYF.

The count of this clone is one. The chain has TRBV29-1 and TRBJ1-1, with TRBD1 as a possible D gene (6 bases). CDR3 length equals 16 residues. V lost 6 bases and J lost 0, with 20 bases in between. Germline CDR1 reads SQVTM; CDR2 reads ANQGSEA. The CDR3 nucleotides are TGCAGCGTCGAAACAGGGACCGATGGGATGAACACTGAAGCTTTCTTT. Translating it yields CSVETGTDGMNTEAFF. Drawing the rest from reference TRBV29-1 and TRBJ1-1, the complete variable domain is SAVISQKPSRDICQRGTSLTIQCQVDSQVTMMFWYRQQPGQSLTLIATANQGSEATYESGFVIDKFPISRPNLTFSTLTVSNMSPEDSSIYLCSVETGTDGMNTEAFFGQGTRLTVV.

V and J are TRBV7-2 and TRBJ1-1; TRBD1 is a possible D gene (6 bases). This CDR3 is 14 amino acids long. Germline assignment: CDR1 SGHTA and CDR2 FQGNSA. V was shortened by 6 bases and J by 0 bases, with 11 bases between the two germline ends. The DNA of the CDR3 is TGTGCCAGCAGGGCAGGGGATATGAACACTGAAGCTTTCTTT. This translates into CASRAGDMNTEAFF. Filled out from reference TRBV7-2 and TRBJ1-1, the complete variable domain reads GAGVSQSPSNKVTEKGKDVELRCDPISGHTALYWYRQSLGQGLEFLIYFQGNSAPDKSGLPSDRFSAERTGGSVSTLTIQRTQQEDSAVYLCASRAGDMNTEAFFGQGTRLTVV.

The chain is built from TRBV3-1 (or the pseudogene TRBV3-2) and TRBJ2-4; 7 nucleotides match TRBD1. The CDR3 loop spans 16 amino acids. Per germline, CDR1 LGHDT and CDR2 YNNKEL (reference sequence). V shed 0 bases and J 0 bases; nucleotides not matched to a gene: 2. DNA for the CDR3: TGTGCCAGCAGCCAAGAGACAGGGCTAGCCAAAAACATTCAGTACTTC. Translated, it gives CASSQETGLAKNIQYF.